Below are 31 T cell receptor beta chains sequenced from a single sample in a study of graft-versus-host responses after intestinal transplantation. These receptors' antigens are unknown. The data were produced by immunoSEQ multiplex PCR, yet TCRdb's version contains in-frame clones alone and is incomplete. The table includes around 88,000 clones, approximately 90% detected once. Sequenced here: unstimulated CD8+ T cells sorted from spleen or lymph node cells, sampled before transplant. These receptors were taken from a human donor who was the organ donor for an intestinal transplant.

The rearrangement joins TRBV27 to TRBJ1-5, with D perhaps matching TRBD1 (6 bases). Germline assignment: CDR1 MNHEY and CDR2 SMNVEV (reference sequence). The CDR3 length is 15 residues. Trimming removed 2 bases from V and 2 bases from J, with 10 bases in between. CDR3 DNA: TGTGCCAGCAGTTTAGCAGGGGTTGGCAATCAGCCCCAGCATTTT. Translating it yields CASSLAGVGNQPQHF.

This clone was detected once. V gene TRBV7-3 combines with J gene TRBJ2-3; 10 bases are shared with TRBD1. After removal of 4 bases from V and 3 bases from J, the junction contained 7 bases not matched to a gene. The germline V gene encodes CDR1 SGHTA and CDR2 FQGTGA. The CDR3 sequence is 16 residues long. The CDR3 sequence is CASSSVWDRGTDTQYF. The CDR3 nucleotides read TGTGCCAGCAGCTCGGTGTGGGACAGGGGTACAGATACGCAGTATTTT.

The V call is TRBV6-5, the J call TRBJ1-1; 8 bases map to TRBD1. CDR1 and CDR2 from the germline V gene are MNHEY and SVGAGI. The CDR3 extends over 13 amino acids. Trimming took 4 bases from V and 7 from J; bases not matched to a gene: 5. CDR3 nucleotides: TGTGCCAGCAGTTTCGGACAGGGTATTGAAGCTTTCTTT. The encoded protein is CASSFGQGIEAFF.

The chain links TRBV6-1 to TRBJ2-7, with D possibly TRBD2 on 7 matching bases. The V end lost 5 bases, the J end lost 2 bases, and 10 bases lay between the germline ends. This CDR3 spans 13 amino acids. The germline CDR1 and CDR2 sequences are MNHNS and SASEGT. The CDR3 nucleotides are TGTGCCAGCAGTCGGGGGGCCGCCTACGAGCAGTACTTC. Protein: CASSRGAAYEQYF.

The chain combines TRBV19 with TRBJ1-1, with no clear D. Between the trimmed V and J ends, which lost 6 bases and 6 bases, there was a span of 8 bases. This CDR3 has 11 amino acids. Germline V gene lookup returns CDR1 LNHDA and CDR2 SQIVND (reference sequence). The CDR3 DNA sequence: TGTGCCAGTAGCCTGTTGGCTGAAGCTTTCTTT. Its translation: CASSLLAEAFF.

V and J are TRBV7-9 and TRBJ1-1; D ambiguous. Trimming stripped 5 bases from V and 1 base from J, with 11 bases between. Germline V gene sequence: CDR1 SEHNR, CDR2 FQNEAQ (reference sequence). This CDR3 comprises 14 residues. In DNA form, the CDR3 reads TGTGCCAGCAGCCCGACTGAGGGGAACACTGAAGCTTTCTTT. This gives the protein CASSPTEGNTEAFF.

The chain couples TRBV9 to TRBJ2-7; tentative D call: TRBD2 (7 bases). Germline lookup yields CDR1 SGDLS and CDR2 YYNGEE. The CDR3 spans 13 residues. V lost 3 bases, J lost 7 bases, and 14 bases lay in between. CDR3 amino acids: CASSGVGGREQYF. The CDR3 DNA is TGTGCCAGCAGCGGCGTGGGGGGGCGGGAGCAGTACTTC.

The V call is TRBV28, the J call TRBJ1-1; a possible D gene is TRBD1 (5 bases). The CDR3 consists of 14 residues. V was shortened by 6 bases and J by 4 bases, with 15 bases between the two germline ends. Germline CDR1 reads MDHEN; CDR2 reads SYDVKM. The CDR3 region has the DNA TGTGCCAGCAGCCTGGGGCAGCTAAGCACTGAAGCTTTCTTT. Translated: CASSLGQLSTEAFF.

The DNA for the CDR3 is TGTGCCAGCAGCTCACAGACAGGGGGGAACACTGAAGCTTTCTTT. It encodes CASSSQTGGNTEAFF. The rearrangement links TRBV7-9 to TRBJ1-1; 9 bases are shared with TRBD1. The junction had 4 bases not matched to a gene; V was cut back by 4 bases and J by 1 base. The CDR3 consists of 15 residues. Germline CDR1 SEHNR, CDR2 FQNEAQ (reference sequence).

The chain uses TRBV13 and TRBJ2-5; 7 positions agree with TRBD2. The germline V gene encodes CDR1 PRHDT and CDR2 FYEKMQ (reference sequence). The length of the CDR3 is 14 residues. With 7 bases clipped from V and 0 bases from J, the junction kept 5 bases outside the gene matches. CDR3 sequence reads: CASKVAGNQETQYF. The CDR3 nucleotides are TGTGCCAGCAAAGTAGCGGGTAACCAAGAGACCCAGTACTTC.

This clone was detected only once. The rearrangement joins TRBV27 to TRBJ1-4; D unresolved. V shed 4 bases and J shed 4 bases, with 10 bases lying between them. The length of the CDR3 is 14 residues. The germline CDR1 and CDR2 sequences are MNHEY and SMNVEV (reference sequence). CDR3 region: CASSWAASNEKLFF. The CDR3 DNA reads TGTGCCAGCAGTTGGGCAGCGAGTAATGAAAAACTGTTTTTT.

J is TRBJ2-5 and V is TRBV4-1; 9 bases agree with TRBD2. V shed 0 bases, J shed 9 bases, and the junction held 5 bases outside the gene matches. This CDR3 is 14 amino acids long. Per the germline V gene, CDR1 is MGHRA and CDR2 is YSYEKL. CDR3 nucleotides: TGCGCCAGCAGCCAAGATCCAAGCGGGGGGCCCCAGTACTTC. It is translated as CASSQDPSGGPQYF.

The J gene is TRBJ2-1, the V gene TRBV5-5; D is ambiguous. The CDR3 is 15 residues long. Germline CDR1 and CDR2: SGHKS and YYEKEE (reference sequence). With 0 bases removed from V and 5 bases from J, the gap between germline ends came to 12 bases. The CDR3 reads CASSLGAPTNNEQFF. The CDR3 nucleotides read TGTGCCAGCAGCTTGGGGGCACCCACCAACAATGAGCAGTTCTTC.

V and J are TRBV7-8 and TRBJ2-1, with D uncertain. V was pared by 5 bases and J by 0 bases, with 14 bases between. The germline V gene encodes CDR1 SGHVS and CDR2 FQNEAQ. CDR3 length: 16 residues. The CDR3 loop reads CASSRGPGSSYNEQFF. The CDR3 nucleotides read TGTGCCAGCAGCCGCGGCCCCGGGTCCTCCTACAATGAGCAGTTCTTC.

The table lists this clone with a few counts. CDR3 coding DNA: TGTGCCAGCAGCTTACCCCACGGCACTGAAGCTTTCTTT. It translates to CASSLPHGTEAFF. The V and J genes are TRBV7-9 and TRBJ1-1; D is uncertain. CDR1 and CDR2 from the germline V gene are SEHNR and FQNEAQ (reference sequence). The V gene lost 2 bases and the J gene lost 4 bases, with 8 bases spanning the gap. This CDR3 has 13 residues.

V gene TRBV7-9 combines with J gene TRBJ2-3; 9 positions match TRBD2. J was trimmed by 1 base and V by 4 bases; bases with no gene match: 3. This CDR3 region has 15 residues. Looked up from germline, CDR1 is SEHNR and CDR2 is FQNEAQ (reference sequence). The CDR3 is CASSSLAGGTDTQYF. CDR3 nucleotide sequence: TGTGCCAGCAGCTCTTTAGCGGGGGGCACAGATACGCAGTATTTT.

Note on this clone: At one of its ends the junction is not consistent with the germline gene, which may arise from a read error. Additional DNA sequences in this sample encode the identical CDR3. The V gene is TRBV30, the J gene TRBJ2-1; D unresolved. Germline CDR1 GTSNPN, CDR2 SVGIG (reference sequence). The CDR3 covers 9 residues. The CDR3 sequence is CAWSPGQFF. The DNA of the CDR3 is TGCGCCTGGAGTCCGGGTCAGTTCTTC.

This chain uses TRBV11-2 with TRBJ1-1; D might be TRBD1 (5 bases). The V and J ends lost 5 bases and 11 bases respectively, with 15 bases between them. The CDR3 extends over 12 amino acids. Germline CDR1 and CDR2: SGHAT and FQNNGV. CDR3 nucleotide sequence: TGTGCCAGCAGCCGAACGGGACCCCTGGCTTTCTTT. Translation gives CASSRTGPLAFF.

The rearrangement uses TRBV5-1 and TRBJ2-1; TRBD2 matches at 10 bases. Germline V CDR1 and CDR2: SGHRS, YFSETQ. V trimming: 3 bases; J trimming: 0 bases; junction bases outside the gene matches: 6. CDR3 length: 17 residues. CDR3 bases: TGCGCCAGCAGCTCCGGACTAGCGGCCAGCTCCTACAATGAGCAGTTCTTC. The encoded protein is CASSSGLAASSYNEQFF.

V usage is TRBV2 and J usage is TRBJ1-1; the D gene is possibly TRBD1 (6 bases). CDR1 SNHLY and CDR2 FYNNEI come from the germline V gene. This CDR3 is built from 13 residues. V dropped 10 bases and J dropped 0 bases, with 12 bases sitting between them. The CDR3 DNA reads as TGTGCCACCCATACAGGGTTGAACACTGAAGCTTTCTTT. Translated, it gives CATHTGLNTEAFF.

V is TRBV27 and J is TRBJ2-1, with 9 nucleotides matching TRBD2. The CDR3 length is 15 residues. The V gene's germline CDR1 is MNHEY and CDR2 SMNVEV (reference sequence). V lost 2 bases, J lost 7 bases, and 6 bases stayed unmatched. The CDR3 DNA sequence: TGTGCCAGCAGTTTAAATGCGGGAGGGCCGAATGAGCAGTTCTTC. Amino acid sequence: CASSLNAGGPNEQFF.

This clone came up once. The chain carries TRBV29-1 and TRBJ1-2; TRBD1 might be the D (6 bases). Deletions cut 1 base from V and 3 bases from J, with 6 bases between. Germline CDR1 is SQVTM and CDR2 is ANQGSEA. This CDR3 comprises 12 residues. In DNA form, the CDR3 reads TGCAGCGTTGAAGGGACAGACTATGGCTACACCTTC. Translation gives CSVEGTDYGYTF.

The V call is TRBV11-2, the J call TRBJ2-7; D is ambiguous. Germline V gene lookup returns CDR1 SGHAT and CDR2 FQNNGV. The CDR3 has 13 amino acids. V shed 1 base and J shed 3 bases, with 7 bases lying between them. CDR3 bases: TGTGCCAGCAGCTTAGGCCCAATCTACGAGCAGTACTTC. This translates into CASSLGPIYEQYF.

V usage is TRBV13 and J usage is TRBJ2-3, with D perhaps being TRBD1 or TRBD2 (5 bases each). The CDR3 has 14 residues. V lost 7 bases and J 6 bases, leaving 17 bases between the germline ends. Germline V lookup: CDR1 PRHDT, CDR2 FYEKMQ (reference sequence). DNA of the CDR3: TGTGCCAGCACAGCGGAGAGGGACGGGGATACGCAGTATTTT. This translates into CASTAERDGDTQYF.

The chain combines TRBV15 with TRBJ2-6, with D maybe TRBD1 (5 bases). Germline CDR1 reads LNHNV; CDR2 reads YYDKDF (reference sequence). The CDR3 covers 15 residues. Trimming removed 7 bases at V and 1 base at J, with 11 bases between. The CDR3 DNA reads as TGTGCCACCATGACAGACCTATCTGGGGCCAACGTCCTGACTTTC. It is translated as CATMTDLSGANVLTF.

The rearrangement links TRBV4-1 to TRBJ1-2; 8 positions match TRBD1. This CDR3 has 15 amino acids. Germline trimming cut 3 bases from V and 6 bases from J; bases unmatched to any gene: 9. The germline V gene encodes CDR1 MGHRA and CDR2 YSYEKL. CDR3 sequence: CASSQETGVTNGYTF. CDR3 sequence (DNA): TGCGCCAGCAGCCAGGAGACAGGGGTGACTAATGGCTACACCTTC.

The chain recombines TRBV29-1 with TRBJ2-5; D is unresolved. V was cut by 0 bases and J by 2 bases, with 16 bases left in between. Germline V gene data show CDR1 as SQVTM and CDR2 as ANQGSEA. This CDR3 region has 16 residues. CDR3: CSVEEDAVELQETQYF. CDR3 nucleotide sequence: TGCAGCGTTGAAGAGGACGCTGTGGAGCTACAAGAGACCCAGTACTTC. The variable domain in full, completed from reference TRBV29-1 and TRBJ2-5, reads SAVISQKPSRDICQRGTSLTIQCQVDSQVTMMFWYRQQPGQSLTLIATANQGSEATYESGFVIDKFPISRPNLTFSTLTVSNMSPEDSSIYLCSVEEDAVELQETQYFGPGTRLLVL.

V is TRBV5-3 and J is TRBJ2-7; D may be TRBD2 (6 bases). TRBV5-3 is filed as an ORF, its function uncertain. The CDR3 runs to 18 residues. The V end was cut by 0 bases, the J end by 2 bases, with 21 bases between. CDR3 sequence reads: CARSLDPPRRVKTYEQYF. The CDR3 DNA follows: TGTGCCAGAAGCTTGGACCCTCCAAGGAGGGTAAAGACCTACGAGCAGTACTTC.

V gene TRBV7-2 combines with J gene TRBJ2-3; D is unresolved. CDR3 length: 14 residues. The germline V gene has CDR1 SGHTA and CDR2 FQGNSA. V lost 1 base to trimming and J lost 2 bases, with 7 bases between them. Here the CDR3 reads CASSLGGFTDTQYF. In nucleotides, the CDR3 is TGTGCCAGCAGCTTAGGAGGCTTCACAGATACGCAGTATTTT.

The chain carries TRBV27 and TRBJ1-1; D uncertain. Germline V gene data show CDR1 as MNHEY and CDR2 as SMNVEV (reference sequence). Trimming took 1 base from V and 0 from J, leaving 6 bases between them. CDR3 size: 14 residues. The CDR3 bases are TGTGCCAGCAGTTTATTGGGAGTGAACACTGAAGCTTTCTTT. This gives the protein CASSLLGVNTEAFF.

The chain uses TRBV5-1 and TRBJ2-7, with no clear D. V lost 0 bases to trimming and J lost 0 bases, with 7 bases between them. The CDR3 length is 14 residues. Germline values: CDR1 SGHRS, CDR2 YFSETQ. The CDR3 bases are TGCGCCAGCAGCTTGGGAGACGCCTCCTACGAGCAGTACTTC. This translates into CASSLGDASYEQYF.